These 3 T cell receptor beta chains were sequenced from one sample in a study of Tregs in tolerant kidney transplant recipients. Produced via immunoSEQ multiplex PCR; TCRdb's table is partial and in-frame only. The sample has 25,000 to 35,000 clones, and its top ten clones hold less than 2%. Related graft donors supplied nonmyeloablative bone marrow transplants, and mixed chimerism was transient. The sample consisted of CD4+ T cells from blood (PBMCs), taken 24 months after the transplant. Receptors were obtained from a human patient who received a combined kidney and bone marrow transplant. The graft donor may be the source of some T cells.

Turning to this clone: The sequence runs out 3 residues before the end of the CDR3; the remainder is reconstructed from the germline J gene. The rearrangement uses TRBV5-1 and TRBJ2-6, with 8 bases aligning to TRBD1. The CDR3 has 18 residues. Trimming removed 0 bases from V and 0 bases from J; junction bases left unmatched: 5. CDR1 and CDR2 from the germline V gene are SGHRS and YFSETQ. CDR3 DNA, as far as it was read: TGCGCCAGCAGCTTGGCGGGGACAGGACGCTCTGGGGCCAACGTC. As protein: CASSLAGTGRSGANV. The entire CDR3 sequence reads CASSLAGTGRSGANVLTF.

On this clone: The read terminates 3 residues before the CDR3 end, so the remaining end is supplied by the germline J gene. The gene calls are TRBV5-1 and TRBJ2-5; 8 bases line up with TRBD2. Germline-derived CDR1 and CDR2 are SGHRS and YFSETQ. The CDR3 loop spans 15 amino acids. V shed 5 bases and J 5 bases; nucleotides not matched to a gene: 11. The part of the CDR3 DNA that was read is TGCGCCAGCAGGGGACTAGGACTTTCTGACGAGACC. Translating it yields CASRGLGLSDET. The whole CDR3 sequence is CASRGLGLSDETQYF.

With respect to this clone: The CDR3 end falls 3 residues outside the read, so it is completed with the germline J gene. This chain uses TRBV5-1 with TRBJ1-4, with D possibly matching TRBD1 (5 bases). The CDR3 is 15 residues long. The V gene's germline CDR1 is SGHRS and CDR2 YFSETQ. Trimming pared 3 bases from V and 7 bases from J, leaving 16 bases between. This CDR3 reads CASSSPDGGGEKLFF. Partial CDR3 DNA: TGCGCCAGCAGCTCTCCGGACGGGGGAGGTGAAAAA.